The T cell receptor beta chain under discussion was sequenced for a study of tumor-infiltrating lymphocytes in primary liver carcinoma. From 500 ng of total RNA, TCR beta-specific cDNA was reverse-transcribed using a constant-region primer. What produced the TCR beta libraries was three nested multiplex PCR rounds using slightly modified ARM-PCR. Investigators reported that the first two PCR rounds, at roughly 11 cycles each, used TRBV1-TRBV30 forward primers with a C-beta reverse primer. TCRdb re-derived calls from the multiplex PCR reads in MiXCR, one entry per CDR3 protein. The sample has tens of thousands of distinct CDR3 sequences; 60% to 80% are singletons. Points on this clonotype: A junction end diverges from the germline sequence, so it may reflect a read error.

The study co-extracted DNA and RNA from 20-30 mg of unsorted bulk tissue. CDR3 length: 16 residues. Germline V gene sequence: CDR1 MDHEN, CDR2 SYDVKM. Sample: tumor-adjacent normal liver tissue. This clonotype originated in a man between 35 and 55 years old with primary liver carcinoma and hepatitis B virus infection. J is TRBJ2-4 and V is TRBV28; D may be TRBD1 (6 bases). The CDR3 spells CVSSQQDSIAKNIQYF. Here the CDR3 DNA reads TGTGTCAGCAGTCAACAGGACAGTATAGCCAAAAACATTCAGTACTTC.